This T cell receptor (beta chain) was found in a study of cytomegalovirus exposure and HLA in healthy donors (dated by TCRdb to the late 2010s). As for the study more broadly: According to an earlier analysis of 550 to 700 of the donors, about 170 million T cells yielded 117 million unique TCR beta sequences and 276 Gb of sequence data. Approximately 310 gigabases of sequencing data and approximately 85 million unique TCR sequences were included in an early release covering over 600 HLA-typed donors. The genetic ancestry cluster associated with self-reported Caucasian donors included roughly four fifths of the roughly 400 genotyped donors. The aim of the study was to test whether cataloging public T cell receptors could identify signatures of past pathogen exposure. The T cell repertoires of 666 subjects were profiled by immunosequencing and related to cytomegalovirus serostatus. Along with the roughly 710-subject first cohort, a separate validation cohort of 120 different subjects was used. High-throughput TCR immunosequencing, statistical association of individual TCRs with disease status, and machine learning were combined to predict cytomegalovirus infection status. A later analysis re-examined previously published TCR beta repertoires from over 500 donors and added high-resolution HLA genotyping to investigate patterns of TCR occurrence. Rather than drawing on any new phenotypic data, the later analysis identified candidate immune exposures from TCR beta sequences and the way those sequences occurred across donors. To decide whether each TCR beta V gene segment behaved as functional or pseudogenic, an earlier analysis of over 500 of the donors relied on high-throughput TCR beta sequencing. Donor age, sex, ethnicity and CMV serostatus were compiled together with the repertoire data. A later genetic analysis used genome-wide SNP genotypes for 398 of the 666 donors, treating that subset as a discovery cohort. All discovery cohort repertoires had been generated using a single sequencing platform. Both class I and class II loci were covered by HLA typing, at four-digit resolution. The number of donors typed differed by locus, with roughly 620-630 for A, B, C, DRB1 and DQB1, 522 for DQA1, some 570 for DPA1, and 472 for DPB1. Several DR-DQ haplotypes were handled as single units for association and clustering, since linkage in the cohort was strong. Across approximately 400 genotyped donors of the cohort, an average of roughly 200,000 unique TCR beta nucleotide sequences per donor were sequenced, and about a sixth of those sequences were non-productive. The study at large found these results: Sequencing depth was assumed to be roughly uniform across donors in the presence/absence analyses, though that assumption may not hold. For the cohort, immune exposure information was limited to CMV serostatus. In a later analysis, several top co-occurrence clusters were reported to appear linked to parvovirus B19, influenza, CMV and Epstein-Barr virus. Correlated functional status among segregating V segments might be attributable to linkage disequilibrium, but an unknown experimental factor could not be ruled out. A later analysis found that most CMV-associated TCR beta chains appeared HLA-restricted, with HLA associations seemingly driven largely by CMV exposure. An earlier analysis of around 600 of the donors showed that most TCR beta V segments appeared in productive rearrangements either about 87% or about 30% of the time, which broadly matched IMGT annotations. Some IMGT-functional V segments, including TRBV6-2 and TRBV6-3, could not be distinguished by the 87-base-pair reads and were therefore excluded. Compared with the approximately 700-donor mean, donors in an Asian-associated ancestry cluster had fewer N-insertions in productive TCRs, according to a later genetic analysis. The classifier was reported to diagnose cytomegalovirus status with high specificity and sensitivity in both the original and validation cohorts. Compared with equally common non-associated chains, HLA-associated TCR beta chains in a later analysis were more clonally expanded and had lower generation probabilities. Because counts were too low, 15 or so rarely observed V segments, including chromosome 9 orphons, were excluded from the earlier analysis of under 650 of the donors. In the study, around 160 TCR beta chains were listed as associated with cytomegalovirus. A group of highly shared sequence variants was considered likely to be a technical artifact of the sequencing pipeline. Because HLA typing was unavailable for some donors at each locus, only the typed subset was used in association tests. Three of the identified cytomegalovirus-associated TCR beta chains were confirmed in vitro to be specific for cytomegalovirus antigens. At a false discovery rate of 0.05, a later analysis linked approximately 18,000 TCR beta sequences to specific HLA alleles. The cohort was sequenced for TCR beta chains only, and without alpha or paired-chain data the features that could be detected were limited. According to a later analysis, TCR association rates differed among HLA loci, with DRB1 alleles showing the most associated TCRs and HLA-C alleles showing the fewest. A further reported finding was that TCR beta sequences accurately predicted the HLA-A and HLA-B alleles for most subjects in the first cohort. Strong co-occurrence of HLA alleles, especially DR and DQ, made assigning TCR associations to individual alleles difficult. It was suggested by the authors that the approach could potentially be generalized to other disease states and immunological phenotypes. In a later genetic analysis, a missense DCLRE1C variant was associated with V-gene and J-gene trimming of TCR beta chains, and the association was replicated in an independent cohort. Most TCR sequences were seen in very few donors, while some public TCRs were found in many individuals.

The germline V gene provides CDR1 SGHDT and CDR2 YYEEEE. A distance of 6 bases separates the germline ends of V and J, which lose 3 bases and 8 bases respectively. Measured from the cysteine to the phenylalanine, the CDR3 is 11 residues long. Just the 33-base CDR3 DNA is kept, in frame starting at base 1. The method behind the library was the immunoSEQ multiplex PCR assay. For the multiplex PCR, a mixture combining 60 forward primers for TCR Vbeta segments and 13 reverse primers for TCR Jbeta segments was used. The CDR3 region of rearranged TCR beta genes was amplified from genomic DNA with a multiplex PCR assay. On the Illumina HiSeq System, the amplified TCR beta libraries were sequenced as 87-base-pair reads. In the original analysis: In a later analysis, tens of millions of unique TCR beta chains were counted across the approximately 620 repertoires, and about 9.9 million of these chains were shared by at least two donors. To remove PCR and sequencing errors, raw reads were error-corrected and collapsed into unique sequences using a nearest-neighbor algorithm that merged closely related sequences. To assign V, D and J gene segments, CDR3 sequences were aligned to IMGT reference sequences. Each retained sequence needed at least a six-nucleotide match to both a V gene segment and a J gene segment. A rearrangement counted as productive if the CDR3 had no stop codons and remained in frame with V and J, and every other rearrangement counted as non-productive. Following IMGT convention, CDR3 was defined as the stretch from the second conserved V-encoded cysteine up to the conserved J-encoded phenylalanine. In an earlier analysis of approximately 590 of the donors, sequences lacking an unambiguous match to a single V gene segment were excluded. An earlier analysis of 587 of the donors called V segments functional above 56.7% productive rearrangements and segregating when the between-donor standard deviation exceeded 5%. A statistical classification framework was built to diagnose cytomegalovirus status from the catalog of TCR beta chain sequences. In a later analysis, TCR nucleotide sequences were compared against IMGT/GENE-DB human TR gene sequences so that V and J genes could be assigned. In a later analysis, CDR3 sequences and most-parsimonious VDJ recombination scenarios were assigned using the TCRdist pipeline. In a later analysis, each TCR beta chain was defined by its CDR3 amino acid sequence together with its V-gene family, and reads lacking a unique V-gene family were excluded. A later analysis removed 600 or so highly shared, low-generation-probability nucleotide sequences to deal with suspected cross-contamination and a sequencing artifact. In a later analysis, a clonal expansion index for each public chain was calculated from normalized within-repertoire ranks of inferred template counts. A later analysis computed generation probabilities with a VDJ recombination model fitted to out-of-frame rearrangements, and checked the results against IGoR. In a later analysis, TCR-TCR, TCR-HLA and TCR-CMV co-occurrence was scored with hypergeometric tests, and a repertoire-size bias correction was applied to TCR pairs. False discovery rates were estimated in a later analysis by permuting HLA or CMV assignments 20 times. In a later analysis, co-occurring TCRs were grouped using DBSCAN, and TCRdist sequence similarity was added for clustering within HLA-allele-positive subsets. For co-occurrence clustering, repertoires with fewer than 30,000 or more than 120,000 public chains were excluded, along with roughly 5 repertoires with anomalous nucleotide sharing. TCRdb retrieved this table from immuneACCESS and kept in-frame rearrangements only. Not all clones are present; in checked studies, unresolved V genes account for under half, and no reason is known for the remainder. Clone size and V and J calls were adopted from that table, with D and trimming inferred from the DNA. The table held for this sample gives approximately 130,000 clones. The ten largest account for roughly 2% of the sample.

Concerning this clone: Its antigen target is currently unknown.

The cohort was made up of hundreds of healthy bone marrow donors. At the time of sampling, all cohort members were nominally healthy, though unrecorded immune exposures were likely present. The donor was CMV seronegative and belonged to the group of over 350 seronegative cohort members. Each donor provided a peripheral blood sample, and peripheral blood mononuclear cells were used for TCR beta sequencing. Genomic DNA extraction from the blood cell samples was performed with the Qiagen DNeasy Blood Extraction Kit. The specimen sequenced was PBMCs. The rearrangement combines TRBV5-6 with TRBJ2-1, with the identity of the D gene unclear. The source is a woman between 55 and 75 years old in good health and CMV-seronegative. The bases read TGTGCCAGCAGCTCTCAGGATGAGCAGTTCTTC. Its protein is CASSSQDEQFF.